This T cell receptor (beta chain) was profiled in a study of T cells after yellow fever vaccination. Deletions cut 5 bases from V and 3 bases from J, with 19 bases between. The CDR3 has 16 amino acids. Per the germline V gene, CDR1 is SGHNT and CDR2 is YYREEE (reference sequence). This clonotype showed up many times. In TCRdb, the 5' RACE reads were re-called with MiXCR into one record per CDR3 protein. Altogether around 230,000 distinct CDR3 sequences are present, around 6.7% being singletons, with the ten largest covering 0.85% to 1.2%. This sequence originates from a man between 25 and 39 years old who received the YFV17D yellow fever vaccine. J is TRBJ2-3 and V is TRBV5-4, with D possibly being TRBD2 (6 bases). The material was CD4+ T cells sorted from PBMCs, obtained on the day of the yellow fever booster vaccination. As DNA, the CDR3 is TGTGCCAGCAGAAGAGACCGGGAGCAGAGAACAGATACGCAGTATTTT. It encodes CASRRDREQRTDTQYF.